This TCR beta chain was profiled in a study of shared clonotypes between healthy human individuals. Memory CD4+ cells were the fraction left after CD45RA+ naive selection. Using 200 ng DNA, about 30,000 T cell genomes, the sorted-subset replicate PCRs were run. Sequencing was performed with immunoSEQ multiplex PCR; in TCRdb, only in-frame clones are kept and a portion is missing. The sample holds 1,500,000 or so clones, over 95% seen once. The specimen sequenced was naive CD4+ T cells sorted from blood. The subset here: CD45RA+ positively selected. The receptor was isolated from a man aged 25-45 years in good health.

The CDR3: CASSRTGRPQPQHF. In DNA, the CDR3 is TGTGCCAGCAGCCGGACAGGGCGGCCACAGCCCCAGCATTTT. The chain employs TRBV28 and TRBJ1-5, with 8 bases lining up with TRBD1. The CDR3 totals 14 residues. Germline V gene data show CDR1 as MDHEN and CDR2 as SYDVKM. The V gene end was trimmed by 6 bases and the J gene end by 7 bases; junction bases not matched to a gene: 8. Full variable domain (rest looked up from reference TRBV28 and TRBJ1-5): DVKVTQSSRYLVKRTGEKVFLECVQDMDHENMFWYRQDPGLGLRLIYFSYDVKMKEKGDIPEGYSVSREKKERFSLILESASTNQTSMYLCASSRTGRPQPQHFGDGTRLSIL.